This is a list of T cell receptor beta chains from one sample in a study of blood T cell repertoires in COVID-19. Method: immunoSEQ multiplex PCR; TCRdb's copy keeps in-frame clones and lacks some. The table has over 150,000 clones, more than 75% seen once. The specimen was peripheral blood. The receptors here all came from a woman aged 18-29 years who had recovered from COVID-19. CDR3s include the opening cysteine and the closing phenylalanine or tryptophan. The order of the fields is clone size, J gene, V gene, D gene, CDR3 protein, CDR3 DNA. A D gene is named only where the DNA matches it firmly. Clone size is not always given. Where it is, it says once, few, many or a class for expanded clones.

size: -
J: TRBJ2-2
V: TRBV6-5
D: -
CDR3: CASTPSGNTGELFF
DNA: TGTGCCAGCACCCCCAGCGGGAACACCGGGGAGCTGTTTTTT

size: -
J: TRBJ2-7
V: TRBV19
D: TRBD1
CDR3: CASSKRTGSYEQYF
DNA: TGTGCCAGTAGTAAGAGGACAGGGTCCTACGAGCAGTACTTC

size: -
J: TRBJ2-5
V: TRBV5-8
D: TRBD1
CDR3: CASSTTGVAETQYF
DNA: TGTGCCAGCAGCACGACAGGGGTCGCGGAGACCCAGTACTTC

size: -
J: TRBJ1-3
V: TRBV2
D: -
CDR3: CASSDRGLSGNTIYF
DNA: TGTGCCAGCAGTGACAGGGGCCTCTCTGGAAACACCATATATTTT

size: -
J: TRBJ1-2
V: TRBV5-4
D: TRBD1
CDR3: CASSLTGAYYGYTF
DNA: TGTGCCAGCAGCTTGACAGGGGCGTACTATGGCTACACCTTC

size: -
J: TRBJ1-2
V: TRBV5-6
D: TRBD1
CDR3: CASSMGTAYGYTF
DNA: TGTGCCAGCAGCATGGGGACAGCCTATGGCTACACCTTC

size: -
J: TRBJ1-4
V: TRBV11-2
D: TRBD1
CDR3: CASSPGTGGPVNEKLFF
DNA: TGTGCCAGCAGCCCGGGGACAGGGGGCCCGGTGAATGAAAAACTGTTTTTT

size: -
J: TRBJ2-1
V: TRBV7-6
D: -
CDR3: CASSFEDKVEQFF
DNA: TGTGCCAGCAGCTTCGAGGATAAGGTTGAGCAGTTCTTC

size: -
J: TRBJ1-4
V: TRBV5-1
D: TRBD1
CDR3: CASSLGQGWTNEKLFF
DNA: TGCGCCAGCAGCTTGGGACAGGGATGGACTAATGAAAAACTGTTTTTT

size: -
J: TRBJ2-2
V: TRBV18
D: TRBD1
CDR3: CASSPSTGTGHTGELFF
DNA: TGTGCCAGCTCACCCTCCACCGGGACAGGGCACACCGGGGAGCTGTTTTTT

size: -
J: TRBJ2-3
V: TRBV19
D: -
CDR3: CASSMDPREVGDTQYF
DNA: TGTGCCAGTAGTATGGATCCCAGGGAGGTGGGGGATACGCAGTATTTT

size: few
J: TRBJ1-4
V: TRBV2
D: -
CDR3: CASSDWGRRGEKLFF
DNA: TGTGCCAGCAGTGACTGGGGGAGGCGTGGTGAAAAACTGTTTTTT

size: -
J: TRBJ1-6
V: TRBV11-2
D: -
CDR3: CASKGLFYSPLHF
DNA: TGTGCCAGCAAGGGACTGTTTTATTCACCCCTCCACTTT

size: -
J: TRBJ2-7
V: TRBV27
D: -
CDR3: CASSSLPGDEQYF
DNA: TGTGCCAGCAGTTCATTACCCGGGGACGAGCAGTACTTC

size: -
J: TRBJ2-5
V: TRBV3-1/TRBV3-2
D: -
CDR3: CASSGGAVETQYF
DNA: TGTGCCAGCAGCGGGGGGGCCGTAGAGACCCAGTACTTC

size: -
J: TRBJ2-3
V: TRBV18
D: -
CDR3: CASAGLSTDTQYF
DNA: TGTGCCAGCGCGGGGCTTAGCACAGATACGCAGTATTTT

size: -
J: TRBJ2-5
V: TRBV5-1
D: TRBD1
CDR3: CASSSGTAQETQYF
DNA: TGCGCCAGCAGCTCGGGGACAGCCCAAGAGACCCAGTACTTC

size: -
J: TRBJ2-1
V: TRBV7-2
D: TRBD2
CDR3: CASSFPLAGNNEQFF
DNA: TGTGCCAGCAGCTTTCCGCTAGCGGGCAACAATGAGCAGTTCTTC

size: -
J: TRBJ2-1
V: TRBV5-1
D: -
CDR3: CASSQAGRSVDEQFF
DNA: TGCGCCAGCAGCCAGGCCGGGCGTAGCGTCGATGAGCAGTTCTTC

size: -
J: TRBJ1-1
V: TRBV25-1
D: -
CDR3: CASTFNSRNTEAFF
DNA: TGTGCCAGCACTTTTAACTCTAGGAACACTGAAGCTTTCTTT

size: -
J: TRBJ1-6
V: TRBV9
D: TRBD1
CDR3: CASSGGQYNSPLHF
DNA: TGTGCCAGCAGCGGGGGACAGTACAATTCACCCCTCCACTTT

size: -
J: TRBJ2-5
V: TRBV5-6
D: TRBD2
CDR3: CASSLLREGHHF
DNA: TGTGCCAGCAGCTTGCTGCGGGAGGGCCACCACTTC

size: once
J: TRBJ1-5
V: TRBV7-2
D: TRBD1
CDR3: CASRLGQGARQPQHF
DNA: TGTGCCAGCAGATTGGGACAGGGGGCCAGGCAGCCCCAGCATTTT

size: once
J: TRBJ1-5
V: TRBV18
D: -
CDR3: CASSPPKAGGNQPQHF
DNA: TGTGCCAGCTCACCACCGAAGGCGGGGGGCAATCAGCCCCAGCATTTT

size: -
J: TRBJ1-1
V: TRBV18
D: -
CDR3: CASSPGFRGTEAFF
DNA: TGTGCCAGCTCCCCAGGGTTCCGGGGTACTGAAGCTTTCTTT

size: -
J: TRBJ1-2
V: TRBV9
D: TRBD1
CDR3: CASSAGTVLYGYTF
DNA: TGTGCCAGCAGCGCAGGGACAGTGCTCTATGGCTACACCTTC

size: -
J: TRBJ2-1
V: TRBV6-6
D: TRBD2
CDR3: CASSPTSGIAYEQFF
DNA: TGTGCCAGCAGTCCCACTAGCGGGATAGCGTATGAGCAGTTCTTC

size: once
J: TRBJ1-1
V: TRBV14
D: -
CDR3: CASSLLRGTEAFF
DNA: TGTGCCAGCAGCCTCCTCAGGGGCACTGAAGCTTTCTTT